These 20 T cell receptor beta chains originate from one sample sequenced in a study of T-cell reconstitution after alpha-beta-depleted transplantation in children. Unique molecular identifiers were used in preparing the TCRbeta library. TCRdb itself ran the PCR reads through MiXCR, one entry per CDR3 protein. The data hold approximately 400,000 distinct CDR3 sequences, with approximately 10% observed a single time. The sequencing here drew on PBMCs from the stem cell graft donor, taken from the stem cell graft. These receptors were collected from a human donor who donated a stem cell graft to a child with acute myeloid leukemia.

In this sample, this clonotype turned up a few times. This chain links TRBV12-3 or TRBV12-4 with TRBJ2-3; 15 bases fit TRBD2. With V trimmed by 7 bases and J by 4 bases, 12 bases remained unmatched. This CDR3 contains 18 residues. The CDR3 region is CASTPGLAGGPPPDTQYF. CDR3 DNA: TGTGCCAGCACCCCGGGACTAGCGGGGGGACCGCCCCCAGATACGCAGTATTTT.

CDR3 protein: CASSAGRTGMDTEAFF. The CDR3 region has the DNA TGTGCCAGCAGCGCCGGACGAACAGGGATGGACACTGAAGCTTTCTTT. The chain is built from TRBV9 and TRBJ1-1; D might be TRBD1 (6 bases). The ends were cut back, 3 bases at V and 3 bases at J, with 18 bases in the middle. This CDR3 region has 16 residues. Germline V lookup: CDR1 SGDLS, CDR2 YYNGEE.

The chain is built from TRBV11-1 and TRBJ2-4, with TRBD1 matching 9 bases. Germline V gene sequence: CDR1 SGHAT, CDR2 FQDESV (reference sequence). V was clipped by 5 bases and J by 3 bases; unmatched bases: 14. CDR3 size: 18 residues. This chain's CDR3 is CASSRGQGEIEDKNIQYF. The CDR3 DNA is TGTGCCAGCAGCCGGGGACAGGGTGAAATTGAGGACAAAAACATTCAGTACTTC.

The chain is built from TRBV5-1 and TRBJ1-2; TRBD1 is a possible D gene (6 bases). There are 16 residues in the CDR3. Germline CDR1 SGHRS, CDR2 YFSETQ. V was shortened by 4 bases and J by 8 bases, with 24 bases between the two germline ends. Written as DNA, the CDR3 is TGCGCCAGCAGCGGAGCGACAGGCCCCTCCATCGGAGGCTACACCTTC. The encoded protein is CASSGATGPSIGGYTF.

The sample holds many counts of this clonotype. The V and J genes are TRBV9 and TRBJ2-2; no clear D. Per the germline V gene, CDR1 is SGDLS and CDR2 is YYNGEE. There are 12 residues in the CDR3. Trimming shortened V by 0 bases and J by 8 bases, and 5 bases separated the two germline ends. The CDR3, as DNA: TGTGCCAGCAGCGTAGACGTTGGGGAGCTGTTTTTT. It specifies CASSVDVGELFF. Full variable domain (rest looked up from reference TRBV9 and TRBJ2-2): DSGVTQTPKHLITATGQRVTLRCSPRSGDLSVYWYQQSLDQGLQFLIQYYNGEERAKGNILERFSAQQFPDLHSELNLSSLELGDSALYFCASSVDVGELFFGEGSRLTVL.

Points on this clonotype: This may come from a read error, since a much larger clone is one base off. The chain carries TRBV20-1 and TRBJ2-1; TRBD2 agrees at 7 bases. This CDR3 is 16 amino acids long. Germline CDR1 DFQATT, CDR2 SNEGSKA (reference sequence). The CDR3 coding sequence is TGCTGTGTCACCTTGGACGGCGGGAGTGGGTACAATGAGCAGTTCTTC. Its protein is CCVTLDGGSGYNEQFF.

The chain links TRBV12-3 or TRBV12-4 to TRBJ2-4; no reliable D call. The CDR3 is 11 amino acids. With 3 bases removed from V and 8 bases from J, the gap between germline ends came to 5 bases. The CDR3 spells CASSFADIQYF. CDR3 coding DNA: TGTGCCAGCAGTTTCGCGGACATTCAGTACTTC.

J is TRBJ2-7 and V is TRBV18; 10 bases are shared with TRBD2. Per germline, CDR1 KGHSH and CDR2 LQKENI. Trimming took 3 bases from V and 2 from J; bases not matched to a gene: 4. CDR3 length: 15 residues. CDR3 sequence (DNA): TGTGCCAGCTCACCGCGGACTAGCGGTACCTACGAGCAGTACTTC. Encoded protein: CASSPRTSGTYEQYF.

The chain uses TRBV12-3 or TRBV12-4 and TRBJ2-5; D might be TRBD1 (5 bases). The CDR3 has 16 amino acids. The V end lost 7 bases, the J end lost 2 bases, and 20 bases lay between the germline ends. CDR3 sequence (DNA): TGTGCCAGCACTCCTGGGGATGGACGGACACAAGAGACCCAGTACTTC. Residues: CASTPGDGRTQETQYF.

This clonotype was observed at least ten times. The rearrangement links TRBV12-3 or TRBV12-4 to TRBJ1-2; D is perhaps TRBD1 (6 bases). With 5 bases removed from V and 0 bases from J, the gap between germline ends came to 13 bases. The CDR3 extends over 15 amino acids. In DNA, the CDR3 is TGTGCCAGCAGTACGCAGGGGCTAGCTAACTATGGCTACACCTTC. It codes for CASSTQGLANYGYTF.

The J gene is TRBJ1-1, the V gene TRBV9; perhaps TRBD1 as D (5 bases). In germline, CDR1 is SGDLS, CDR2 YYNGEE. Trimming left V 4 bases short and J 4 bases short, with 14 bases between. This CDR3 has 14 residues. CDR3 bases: TGTGCCAGCAGCCTAGAAGAGGGGTCCACTGAAGCTTTCTTT. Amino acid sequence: CASSLEEGSTEAFF.

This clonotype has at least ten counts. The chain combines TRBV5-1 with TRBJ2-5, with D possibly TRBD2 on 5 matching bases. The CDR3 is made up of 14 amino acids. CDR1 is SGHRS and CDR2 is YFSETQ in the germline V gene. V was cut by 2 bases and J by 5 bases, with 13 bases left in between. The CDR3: CASSFQPRRETQYF. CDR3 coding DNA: TGCGCCAGCAGCTTCCAACCGAGGAGGGAGACCCAGTACTTC.

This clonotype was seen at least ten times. CDR3 in DNA: TGCAGTGCTTTCCCCGACAGGGATGGAGGCTACACCTTC. Protein: CSAFPDRDGGYTF. This chain links TRBV20-1 with TRBJ1-2; 7 bases fit TRBD1. The CDR3 covers 13 residues. Trimming took 5 bases from V and 8 from J; bases not matched to a gene: 11. CDR1 and CDR2 (germline): DFQATT, SNEGSKA (reference sequence).

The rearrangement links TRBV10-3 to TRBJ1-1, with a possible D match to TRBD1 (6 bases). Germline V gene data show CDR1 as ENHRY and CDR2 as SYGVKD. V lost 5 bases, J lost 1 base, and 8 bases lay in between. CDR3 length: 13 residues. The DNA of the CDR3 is TGTGCCATCAGTCGGACAGAGAACACTGAAGCTTTCTTT. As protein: CAISRTENTEAFF.

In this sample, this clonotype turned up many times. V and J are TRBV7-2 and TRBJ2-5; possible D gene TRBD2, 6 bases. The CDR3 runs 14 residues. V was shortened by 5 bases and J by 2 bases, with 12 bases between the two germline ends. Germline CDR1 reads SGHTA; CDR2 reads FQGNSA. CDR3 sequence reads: CASSTGTAQETQYF. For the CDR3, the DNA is TGTGCCAGCAGCACCGGGACTGCACAAGAGACCCAGTACTTC.

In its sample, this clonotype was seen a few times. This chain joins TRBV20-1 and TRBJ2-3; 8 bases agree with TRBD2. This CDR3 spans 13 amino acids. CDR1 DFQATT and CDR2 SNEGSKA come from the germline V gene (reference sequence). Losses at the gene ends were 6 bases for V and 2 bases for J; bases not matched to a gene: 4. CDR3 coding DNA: TGCAGTGCCCCGGGACTAGACACAGATACGCAGTATTTT. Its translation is CSAPGLDTDTQYF.

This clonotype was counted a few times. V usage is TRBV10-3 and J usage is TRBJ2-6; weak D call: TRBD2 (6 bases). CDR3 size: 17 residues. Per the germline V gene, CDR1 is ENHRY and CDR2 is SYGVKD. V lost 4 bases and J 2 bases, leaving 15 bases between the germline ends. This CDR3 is CAISVVREVAGANVLTF. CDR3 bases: TGTGCCATCAGTGTGGTCAGGGAGGTGGCTGGGGCCAACGTCCTGACTTTC.

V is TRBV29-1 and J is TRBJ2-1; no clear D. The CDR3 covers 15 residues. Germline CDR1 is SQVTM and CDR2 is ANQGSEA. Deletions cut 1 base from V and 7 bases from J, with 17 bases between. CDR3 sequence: CSVEGSMGSWNEQFF. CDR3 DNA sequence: TGCAGCGTTGAAGGTAGCATGGGGTCTTGGAATGAGCAGTTCTTC.

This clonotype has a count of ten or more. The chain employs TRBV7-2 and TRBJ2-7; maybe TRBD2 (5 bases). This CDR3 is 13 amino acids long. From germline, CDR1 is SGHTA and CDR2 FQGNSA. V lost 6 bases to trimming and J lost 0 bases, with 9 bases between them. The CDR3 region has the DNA TGTGCCAGCAGGGCGAGCGGCTCCTACGAGCAGTACTTC. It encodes CASRASGSYEQYF.

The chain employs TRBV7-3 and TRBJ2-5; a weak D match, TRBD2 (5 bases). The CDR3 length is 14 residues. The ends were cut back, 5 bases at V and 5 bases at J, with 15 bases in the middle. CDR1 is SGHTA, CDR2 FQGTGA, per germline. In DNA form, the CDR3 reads TGTGCCAGCAGCCCCCAAGGGAGCCGGGAGACCCAGTACTTC. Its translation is CASSPQGSRETQYF.